Below, one TCR beta chain is given with its context. Its target is unknown. The assay was immunoSEQ multiplex PCR, and TCRdb's table has in-frame clones only and misses some. The profile covers 35,000 or so clones, with approximately 70% appearing a single time and 11% to 15% taken by the ten largest. The source of the sample is a study of PD-1 blockade in classical Hodgkin lymphoma. Overall study results and limits: Any patient who commenced nivolumab under 1 year after ASCT was excluded. At C4D1, TCR diversity had climbed significantly for CD4+ cells, though not for CD8+ cells. The authors have not defined what causes the repertoire differences, possibly disease activity or prior therapy.

Trimming removed 6 bases at V and 2 bases at J, with 10 bases between. The CDR3 runs 13 residues. CDR1 and CDR2 from the germline V gene are MNHEY and SVGAGI. There was relapse after autologous stem cell transplantation in every patient, and there was variation in brentuximab vedotin exposure. This receptor was taken from a human donor with classical Hodgkin lymphoma. The sequencing used peripheral blood mononuclear cells (PBMCs), collected before the second cycle of nivolumab. The chain uses TRBV6-5 and TRBJ1-2; D is unresolved. In DNA form, the CDR3 reads TGTGCCAGCAGGAGAAGCTTAAACTATGGCTACACCTTC. Translating it yields CASRRSLNYGYTF.